Following are 21 T cell receptor beta chains from one sample sequenced in a study of shared clonotypes between healthy human individuals. Sequencing used immunoSEQ multiplex PCR; TCRdb keeps in-frame clones, though not all of them. The sample contains over a million clones, approximately 96% of which appear only once. The sequencing input was naive CD4+ T cells sorted from blood. The subset was: CD45RA+ positively selected. These receptors all stem from a young man in good health.

This rearrangement joins TRBV7-2 to TRBJ1-4; the D is unclear. Per the germline V gene, CDR1 is SGHTA and CDR2 is FQGNSA. The CDR3 contains 15 residues. V was trimmed by 1 base and J by 7 bases, leaving 13 bases between them. CDR3 residues: CASSLGRVSGEKLFF. CDR3 bases: TGTGCCAGCAGCTTAGGGAGGGTTTCAGGTGAAAAACTGTTTTTT.

This chain uses TRBV6-1 with TRBJ1-1, with D tentatively TRBD1 (5 bases). Germline V CDR1 and CDR2: MNHNS, SASEGT. The CDR3 is 13 residues long. The ends were cut back, 11 bases at V and 0 bases at J, with 13 bases in the middle. CDR3 sequence reads: CAAHRLLNTEAFF. DNA for the CDR3: TGTGCCGCCCACAGGCTCTTGAACACTGAAGCTTTCTTT.

V and J are TRBV5-1 and TRBJ2-1; D ambiguous. Germline V lookup: CDR1 SGHRS, CDR2 YFSETQ. The V and J ends lost 4 bases and 4 bases respectively, with 6 bases between them. This CDR3 has 12 residues. CDR3 sequence: CASSDPYNEQFF. CDR3 DNA sequence: TGCGCCAGCAGCGACCCTTACAATGAGCAGTTCTTC.

V is TRBV11-1 and J is TRBJ1-1; 7 bases align to TRBD1. The CDR3 is 16 residues long. Trimming took 5 bases from V and 1 from J; bases not matched to a gene: 10. Germline CDR1 SGHAT, CDR2 FQDESV (reference sequence). The CDR3 DNA sequence: TGTGCCAGCAGCGCGGCCGGGACAGAGAAGAACACTGAAGCTTTCTTT. As protein: CASSAAGTEKNTEAFF.

This clone came up once. The sample holds other DNA sequences that translate to the same CDR3. The chain has TRBV7-9 and TRBJ1-5, with no clear D. The CDR3 spans 15 residues. V lost 1 base to trimming and J lost 1 base, with 8 bases between them. Germline CDR1 SEHNR, CDR2 FQNEAQ (reference sequence). DNA for the CDR3: TGTGCCAGCAGCTTAGGCGCAGGAAGCAATCAGCCCCAGCATTTT. Translated: CASSLGAGSNQPQHF.

This clone has a single count. This rearrangement joins TRBV9 to TRBJ1-3; D might be TRBD1 (5 bases). With 4 bases removed from V and 1 base from J, the gap between germline ends came to 24 bases. The CDR3 contains 19 residues. Germline lookup yields CDR1 SGDLS and CDR2 YYNGEE. The CDR3 DNA sequence: TGTGCCAGCAGCCCTACCAGCCCTCAGGGCGGGTGGTCTGGAAACACCATATATTTT. Protein product: CASSPTSPQGGWSGNTIYF. Together with reference TRBV9 and TRBJ1-3, the CDR3 gives the full variable domain: DSGVTQTPKHLITATGQRVTLRCSPRSGDLSVYWYQQSLDQGLQFLIQYYNGEERAKGNILERFSAQQFPDLHSELNLSSLELGDSALYFCASSPTSPQGGWSGNTIYFGEGSWLTVV.

The V gene is TRBV5-5, the J gene TRBJ2-6; no reliable D call. The CDR3 runs to 15 residues. The germline V gene has CDR1 SGHKS and CDR2 YYEKEE (reference sequence). V lost 3 bases to trimming and J lost 1 base, with 8 bases between them. Written as DNA, the CDR3 is TGTGCCAGCAGCTCGTGGAGTTCTGGGGCCAACGTCCTGACTTTC. Its protein product is CASSSWSSGANVLTF.

This sequence joins TRBV21-1 and TRBJ1-5. TRBV21-1 is an annotated pseudogene. The CDR3 is 14 residues long. The CDR3 nucleotides read TGTGCCAGCAGTCTAGCGAGGTATAATCAGCCCCAGCATTTT. It yields the protein CASSLARYNQPQHF.

The V gene is TRBV6-6, the J gene TRBJ2-7, with TRBD2 matching 12 bases. In germline, CDR1 is MNHNY, CDR2 SVGAGI (reference sequence). The CDR3 has 15 residues. The junction had 4 bases not matched to a gene; V was cut back by 5 bases and J by 2 bases. DNA for the CDR3: TGTGCCAGCAGTCTACTAGCGGGGGGTACCTACGAGCAGTACTTC. Its translation is CASSLLAGGTYEQYF.

The chain is built from TRBV18 and TRBJ1-5; D not certain. The CDR3 is 13 residues long. Germline V CDR1 and CDR2: KGHSH, LQKENI. The ends were cut back, 3 bases at V and 15 bases at J, with 18 bases in the middle. For the CDR3, the DNA is TGTGCCAGCTCACCCACTAACCAAAACGCGGGGCATTTT. Translated: CASSPTNQNAGHF. The full variable domain, with the rest looked up from reference TRBV18 and TRBJ1-5, is NAGVMQNPRHLVRRRGQEARLRCSPMKGHSHVYWYRQLPEEGLKFMVYLQKENIIDESGMPKERFSAEFPKEGPSILRIQQVVRGDSAAYFCASSPTNQNAGHFGDGTRLSIL.

The V gene is TRBV7-2, the J gene TRBJ2-7; tentatively, D is TRBD2 (6 bases). The CDR3 spans 13 residues. Deletions cut 5 bases from V and 2 bases from J, with 10 bases between. The germline V gene has CDR1 SGHTA and CDR2 FQGNSA. This CDR3 reads CASSARLAYEQYF. Written as DNA, the CDR3 is TGTGCCAGCAGCGCCCGACTAGCCTACGAGCAGTACTTC.

V is TRBV11-2 and J is TRBJ2-7, with D possibly TRBD2 on 5 matching bases. Per the germline V gene, CDR1 is SGHAT and CDR2 is FQNNGV. The CDR3 runs 14 residues. V lost 0 bases and J 6 bases, leaving 12 bases between the germline ends. DNA of the CDR3: TGTGCCAGCAGCTTAGATGCTAGTCGGGGCGAGCAGTACTTC. Translating it yields CASSLDASRGEQYF.

V usage is TRBV28 and J usage is TRBJ1-5; 7 bases are a match to TRBD1. This CDR3 spans 16 amino acids. V shed 7 bases and J 0 bases; nucleotides not matched to a gene: 9. Germline V gene sequence: CDR1 MDHEN, CDR2 SYDVKM. DNA for the CDR3: TGTGCCAGCACACCAGGGGGTTGGGATAGCAATCAGCCCCAGCATTTT. This encodes CASTPGGWDSNQPQHF.

The chain uses TRBV6-1 and TRBJ2-1; 7 nucleotides match TRBD2. V was pared by 4 bases and J by 8 bases, with 14 bases of the junction left unmatched. Looked up from germline, CDR1 is MNHNS and CDR2 is SASEGT. There are 16 residues in the CDR3. CDR3 DNA sequence: TGTGCCAGCAGTGGCTCCCGGGAGGTAATGTGGGATGAGCAGTTCTTC. Protein product: CASSGSREVMWDEQFF.

This chain's CDR3 is CASSHLGRSTEAFF. The CDR3 bases are TGCGCCAGCAGCCATCTGGGGAGGAGCACTGAAGCTTTCTTT. V gene TRBV4-1 combines with J gene TRBJ1-1; D gene ambiguous. Germline V gene lookup returns CDR1 MGHRA and CDR2 YSYEKL. The V and J ends lost 3 bases and 4 bases respectively, with 12 bases between them. The CDR3 contains 14 residues.

The V gene is TRBV5-4, the J gene TRBJ2-1; a possible D gene is TRBD2 (5 bases). The CDR3 is 16 residues long. In germline, CDR1 is SGHNT, CDR2 YYREEE (reference sequence). Trimming pared 0 bases from V and 0 bases from J, leaving 10 bases between. The CDR3 DNA reads as TGTGCCAGCAGCTTGGCCGGGGTCAGCTCCTACAATGAGCAGTTCTTC. Its protein is CASSLAGVSSYNEQFF. Full variable domain (outside the CDR3, taken from reference TRBV5-4 and TRBJ2-1): ETGVTQSPTHLIKTRGQQVTLRCSSQSGHNTVSWYQQALGQGPQFIFQYYREEENGRGNFPPRFSGLQFPNYSSELNVNALELDDSALYLCASSLAGVSSYNEQFFGPGTRLTVL.

The chain uses TRBV7-9 and TRBJ2-1; D is undetermined. The ends were cut back, 5 bases at V and 0 bases at J, with 11 bases in the middle. The germline V gene has CDR1 SEHNR and CDR2 FQNEAQ (reference sequence). This CDR3 is 15 amino acids long. CDR3 amino acids: CASSRQRSSYNEQFF. CDR3 in DNA: TGTGCCAGCAGCCGCCAGAGGAGCTCCTACAATGAGCAGTTCTTC.

The rearrangement joins TRBV2 to TRBJ2-7; D is ambiguous. The CDR3 runs 12 residues. Germline loops: CDR1 SNHLY, CDR2 FYNNEI. Trimming shortened V by 7 bases and J by 0 bases, and 7 bases separated the two germline ends. Here the CDR3 DNA reads TGTGCCAGCAAAGGTAGCTCCTACGAGCAGTACTTC. It translates to CASKGSSYEQYF. Combining the CDR3 with reference TRBV2 and TRBJ2-7 gives the whole variable domain EPEVTQTPSHQVTQMGQEVILRCVPISNHLYFYWYRQILGQKVEFLVSFYNNEISEKSEIFDDQFSVERPDGSNFTLKIRSTKLEDSAMYFCASKGSSYEQYFGPGTRLTVT.

V usage is TRBV21-1 and J usage is TRBJ1-2; TRBD1 reflects the table's D call only, with no check against the DNA. TRBV21-1 is given as a pseudogene. This CDR3 comprises 16 residues. The CDR3 DNA reads as TGTGCCAGCACTGGGGGACAGGGGGCAAAGTTCTATGGCTACACCTTC. It codes for CASTGGQGAKFYGYTF.

The chain recombines TRBV11-2 with TRBJ2-1; TRBD2 is a possible D gene (5 bases). V was cut by 1 base and J by 7 bases, with 17 bases left in between. The CDR3 consists of 16 residues. Germline values: CDR1 SGHAT, CDR2 FQNNGV. The CDR3 here is CASSLVEGGLGNEQFF. CDR3 in DNA: TGTGCCAGCAGCTTAGTCGAGGGCGGGCTGGGAAATGAGCAGTTCTTC. Combining the CDR3 with reference TRBV11-2 and TRBJ2-1 gives the whole variable domain EAGVAQSPRYKIIEKRQSVAFWCNPISGHATLYWYQQILGQGPKLLIQFQNNGVVDDSQLPKDRFSAERLKGVDSTLKIQPAKLEDSAVYLCASSLVEGGLGNEQFFGPGTRLTVL.

The chain has TRBV28 and TRBJ2-7; 9 nucleotides agree with TRBD1. Germline CDR1 is MDHEN and CDR2 is SYDVKM. The ends lost 4 bases at V and 5 bases at J; junction bases unmatched: 15. The CDR3 sequence is 17 residues long. Written as DNA, the CDR3 is TGTGCCAGCAGTTCCTCTCTTACCGGGGACAGGGAAAACGAGCAGTACTTC. This gives the protein CASSSSLTGDRENEQYF. Full variable domain (outside the CDR3, taken from reference TRBV28 and TRBJ2-7): DVKVTQSSRYLVKRTGEKVFLECVQDMDHENMFWYRQDPGLGLRLIYFSYDVKMKEKGDIPEGYSVSREKKERFSLILESASTNQTSMYLCASSSSLTGDRENEQYFGPGTRLTVT.